Sequencing of this T cell receptor (beta chain) was carried out in a study of T cell repertoires in cytomegalovirus infection. This clonotype was picked up many times. Germline CDR1 and CDR2: MNHEY and SVGEGT. This CDR3 has 16 residues. V shed 4 bases and J 12 bases; nucleotides not matched to a gene: 15. TCRdb reprocessed the reads with MiXCR, giving one entry per CDR3 protein. This sample has tens of thousands of distinct CDR3 sequences, with 3% to 4.5% found just once. Specimen: PBMCs. This sequence was found in a human donor in good health (CMV status not recorded). Some clones in this sample may be carry-over from other donors' samples. The V and J genes are TRBV6-2 or TRBV6-3 and TRBJ2-1; the match to TRBD1 covers 10 bases. For the CDR3, the DNA is TGTGCCAGCAGTTTCGGAGGGGGACAGGGGCGCTTGGGGCAGTTCTTC. It translates to CASSFGGGQGRLGQFF.